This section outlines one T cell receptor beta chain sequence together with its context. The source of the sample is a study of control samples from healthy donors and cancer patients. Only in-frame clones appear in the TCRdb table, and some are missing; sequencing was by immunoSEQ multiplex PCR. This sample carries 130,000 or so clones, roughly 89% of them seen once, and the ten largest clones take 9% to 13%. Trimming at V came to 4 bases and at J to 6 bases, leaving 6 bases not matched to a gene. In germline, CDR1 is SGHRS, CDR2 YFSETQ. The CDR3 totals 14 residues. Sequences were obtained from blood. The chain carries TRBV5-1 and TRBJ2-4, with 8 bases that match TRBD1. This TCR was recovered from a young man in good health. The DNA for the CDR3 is TGCGCCAGCAGCCCTATGGGACAGGCAAACATTCAGTACTTC. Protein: CASSPMGQANIQYF.